There are a few counts of the clone carrying this T cell receptor beta chain. TCRdb keeps only in-frame clones here, not all; method: immunoSEQ multiplex PCR. This sample has about 70,000 clones; approximately 83% occur once, and the top ten carry 1.4%. CDR1 and CDR2 (germline): SGHRS, YFSETQ. The germline V and J ends were trimmed by 4 bases and 4 bases, with 14 bases remaining between them. The CDR3 is 14 residues long. The data were obtained in a study of blood T cell repertoires in COVID-19. Looking at the study overall: PBMCs, B-cell-depleted T cells, or T cells provided the cDNA or gDNA that made up the material.

This rearrangement joins TRBV5-1 to TRBJ2-5; D call uncertain. The sequence was obtained from a woman aged 55-70 years with acute or convalescent COVID-19. Sequences were obtained from peripheral blood. Here the CDR3 reads CASSPFLGSETQYF. CDR3 DNA sequence: TGCGCCAGCAGCCCATTCTTGGGCTCAGAGACCCAGTACTTC.